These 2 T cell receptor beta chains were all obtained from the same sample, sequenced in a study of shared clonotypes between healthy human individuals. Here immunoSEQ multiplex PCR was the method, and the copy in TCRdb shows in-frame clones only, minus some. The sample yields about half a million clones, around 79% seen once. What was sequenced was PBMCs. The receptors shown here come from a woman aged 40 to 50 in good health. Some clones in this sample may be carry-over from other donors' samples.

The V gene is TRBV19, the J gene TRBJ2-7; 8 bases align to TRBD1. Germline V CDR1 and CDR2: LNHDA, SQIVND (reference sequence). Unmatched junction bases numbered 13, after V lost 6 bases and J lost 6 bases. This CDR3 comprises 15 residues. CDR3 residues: CASRPGQGAISEQYF. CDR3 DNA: TGTGCCAGTAGACCAGGGCAGGGGGCGATCTCCGAGCAGTACTTC.

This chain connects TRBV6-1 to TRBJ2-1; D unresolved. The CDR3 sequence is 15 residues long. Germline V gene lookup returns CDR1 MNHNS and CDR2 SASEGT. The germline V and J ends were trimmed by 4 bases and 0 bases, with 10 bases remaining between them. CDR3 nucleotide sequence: TGTGCCAGCAGTGTTGAGTTCCTCTCCTACAATGAGCAGTTCTTC. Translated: CASSVEFLSYNEQFF.